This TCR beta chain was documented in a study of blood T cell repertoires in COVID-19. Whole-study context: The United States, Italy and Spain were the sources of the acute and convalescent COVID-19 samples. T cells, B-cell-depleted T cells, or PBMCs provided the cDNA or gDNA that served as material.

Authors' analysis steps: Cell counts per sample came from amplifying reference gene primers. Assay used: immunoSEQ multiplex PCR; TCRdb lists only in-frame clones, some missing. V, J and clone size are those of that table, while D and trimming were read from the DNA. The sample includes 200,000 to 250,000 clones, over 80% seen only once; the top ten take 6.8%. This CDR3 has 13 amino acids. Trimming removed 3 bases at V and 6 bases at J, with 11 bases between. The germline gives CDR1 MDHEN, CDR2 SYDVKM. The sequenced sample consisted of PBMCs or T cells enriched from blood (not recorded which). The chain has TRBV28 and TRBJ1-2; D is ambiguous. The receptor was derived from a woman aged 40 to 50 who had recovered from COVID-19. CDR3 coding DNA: TGTGCCAGCAGTTTTCGCGGGAGAAATGGCTACACCTTC. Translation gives CASSFRGRNGYTF.